This T cell receptor beta chain derives from a study of blood T cell repertoires in COVID-19. At the level of the study: Acute and convalescent COVID-19 samples came from the United States, Italy and Spain.

Per the original methods: Researchers report that nucleated cell counts were estimated from reference gene primer amplification. Assay: immunoSEQ multiplex PCR; the TCRdb copy retains only in-frame clones and omits some. V, J and clone size reflect that table, while D and trimming were determined from the DNA. The table shows about 60,000 clones, with more than 80% occurring only once. A few counts support this clone. Sequencing was performed on peripheral blood. The clonotype was recovered from a human donor in a cohort sampled during active COVID-19.

For the CDR3, the DNA is TGTGCCAGCAGACGGGAGGGGAACACTGAAGCTTTCTTT. It specifies CASRREGNTEAFF. V and J are TRBV7-2 and TRBJ1-1; D remains unclear. The CDR3 covers 13 residues. From germline, CDR1 is SGHTA and CDR2 FQGNSA. The V and J ends lost 6 bases and 1 base respectively, with 9 bases between them. The whole variable domain, filled in from reference TRBV7-2 and TRBJ1-1, reads GAGVSQSPSNKVTEKGKDVELRCDPISGHTALYWYRQSLGQGLEFLIYFQGNSAPDKSGLPSDRFSAERTGGSVSTLTIQRTQQEDSAVYLCASRREGNTEAFFGQGTRLTVV.